A single sample is the source of the 17 T cell receptor beta chains below, sequenced in a study of blood T cell repertoires in COVID-19. The data were produced by immunoSEQ multiplex PCR, yet TCRdb's version contains in-frame clones alone and is incomplete. The sample has approximately 200,000 clones; 86% are singletons. The material sequenced was PBMCs or T cells enriched from blood (not recorded which). The receptor set was obtained from a young woman who had recovered from COVID-19.

The V gene is TRBV28, the J gene TRBJ1-4; a weak D match, TRBD1 (5 bases). Germline V gives CDR1 MDHEN, CDR2 SYDVKM. CDR3 length: 15 amino acids. V lost 5 bases and J lost 2, with 12 bases in between. CDR3 sequence reads: CASSPGGGTNEKLFF. CDR3 DNA sequence: TGTGCCAGCAGTCCGGGTGGGGGGACTAATGAAAAACTGTTTTTT.

This clone was seen just once. The rearrangement joins TRBV7-8 to TRBJ1-6; possible D gene TRBD1, 6 bases. The V and J ends lost 4 bases and 7 bases respectively, with 11 bases between them. The germline V gene has CDR1 SGHVS and CDR2 FQNEAQ. CDR3 length: 14 amino acids. In nucleotides, the CDR3 is TGTGCCAGCAGCTGGGGAGGGGGAAATTCACCCCTCCACTTT. This encodes CASSWGGGNSPLHF.

This clone was seen only a few times. The chain combines TRBV29-1 with TRBJ1-2, with no clear D. Trimming cost V 4 bases and J 8 bases, with 11 bases left between them. This CDR3 has 11 amino acids. Germline V lookup: CDR1 SQVTM, CDR2 ANQGSEA. The CDR3, as DNA: TGCAGCGTTGGCTTAGGGAGAGGCTACACCTTC. Its translation is CSVGLGRGYTF.

This chain joins TRBV6-1 and TRBJ1-5; D possibly corresponds to TRBD1 (6 bases). Trimming stripped 1 base from V and 1 base from J, with 8 bases between. This CDR3 spans 15 amino acids. Germline loops: CDR1 MNHNS, CDR2 SASEGT. CDR3 sequence: CASSEVGQSNQPQHF. The CDR3 coding sequence is TGTGCCAGCAGTGAAGTAGGACAGAGCAATCAGCCCCAGCATTTT.

The rearrangement joins TRBV5-1 to TRBJ2-2; 10 bases line up with TRBD2. Unmatched junction bases numbered 4, after V lost 6 bases and J lost 5 bases. The germline gives CDR1 SGHRS, CDR2 YFSETQ. This CDR3 region has 14 residues. CDR3 DNA sequence: TGCGCCAGCAAACAGACTAGCGGGACCGGGGAGCTGTTTTTT. It is translated as CASKQTSGTGELFF.

The rearrangement uses TRBV2 and TRBJ1-2, with D possibly TRBD1 on 5 matching bases. Germline V lookup: CDR1 SNHLY, CDR2 FYNNEI. This CDR3 is 13 amino acids long. Trimming removed 2 bases at V and 7 bases at J, with 11 bases between. The CDR3 spells CASSEMGGRGYTF. CDR3 bases: TGTGCCAGCAGTGAAATGGGGGGTCGTGGCTACACCTTC.

The rearrangement links TRBV7-2 to TRBJ2-1; 8 bases align to TRBD2. The V and J ends lost 0 bases and 10 bases, in that order; junction bases with no gene match: 2. The CDR3 is 13 amino acids. Per germline, CDR1 SGHTA and CDR2 FQGNSA. This CDR3 reads CASSLAREDEQFF. In DNA, the CDR3 is TGTGCCAGCAGCTTAGCGCGGGAGGACGAGCAGTTCTTC.

The sample holds a few counts of this clone. This rearrangement joins TRBV19 to TRBJ1-3; the match to TRBD1 covers 7 bases. The CDR3 runs to 15 residues. Germline V CDR1 and CDR2: LNHDA, SQIVND (reference sequence). With V trimmed by 6 bases and J by 0 bases, 5 bases remained unmatched. The CDR3 coding sequence is TGTGCCAGTAGCACGACAGGGAGCTCTGGAAACACCATATATTTT. It yields the protein CASSTTGSSGNTIYF.

This chain links TRBV5-1 with TRBJ2-2; a weak D match, TRBD2 (5 bases). This CDR3 region has 15 residues. V was clipped by 4 bases and J by 2 bases, with 12 bases between them. Germline V gene data show CDR1 as SGHRS and CDR2 as YFSETQ. CDR3 region: CASSDRSANTGELFF. CDR3 sequence (DNA): TGCGCCAGCAGCGACCGTAGCGCTAACACCGGGGAGCTGTTTTTT.

The chain uses TRBV29-1 and TRBJ2-7, with 10 nucleotides matching TRBD1. CDR1 SQVTM and CDR2 ANQGSEA come from the germline V gene. The CDR3 runs 14 residues. With V trimmed by 4 bases and J by 4 bases, 7 bases remained unmatched. The CDR3 region has the DNA TGCAGCGTTGTGCTTCGGGACAGGGGTTACGAGCAGTACTTC. It encodes CSVVLRDRGYEQYF.

This sequence joins TRBV6-2 or TRBV6-3 and TRBJ2-7; 8 nucleotides align to TRBD1. This CDR3 contains 15 residues. The V and J ends lost 4 bases and 3 bases, in that order; junction bases with no gene match: 8. The germline gives CDR1 MNHEY, CDR2 SVGEGT. The CDR3 sequence: CASSSRSTGVYEQYF. CDR3 sequence (DNA): TGTGCCAGCAGTTCACGTTCGACAGGGGTCTACGAGCAGTACTTC.

The chain recombines TRBV24-1 with TRBJ2-7; D might be TRBD1 (6 bases). Trimming cost V 5 bases and J 5 bases, with 18 bases left between them. The V gene's germline CDR1 is KGHDR and CDR2 SFDVKD. CDR3 length: 15 amino acids. CDR3 DNA sequence: TGTGCCACCAGTGCGGCGGAACAGGGAAGTCACGAGCAGTACTTC. Its protein is CATSAAEQGSHEQYF.

The V call is TRBV2, the J call TRBJ2-1; 8 nucleotides line up with TRBD2. Germline V gene sequence: CDR1 SNHLY, CDR2 FYNNEI. The length of the CDR3 is 16 residues. V shed 5 bases, J shed 4 bases, and the junction held 10 bases outside the gene matches. The DNA of the CDR3 is TGTGCCAGCAGTTCAGGACAGACTAGCGCTTACAATGAGCAGTTCTTC. Protein product: CASSSGQTSAYNEQFF.

V usage is TRBV4-2 and J usage is TRBJ2-1; D might be TRBD2 (6 bases). V was trimmed by 1 base and J by 4 bases, leaving 17 bases between them. CDR3 length: 17 amino acids. The germline V gene has CDR1 LGHNA and CDR2 YNFKEQ. CDR3 in amino acids: CASSQVLRSGPYNEQFF. The CDR3 DNA is TGTGCCAGCAGCCAAGTACTCCGTAGCGGACCTTACAATGAGCAGTTCTTC.

V and J are TRBV11-2 and TRBJ2-1; TRBD2 matches 11 bases. The V and J ends lost 5 bases and 4 bases, in that order; junction bases with no gene match: 4. CDR3 length: 15 residues. Germline assignment: CDR1 SGHAT and CDR2 FQNNGV. The CDR3 reads CASSQLAGEYNEQFF. CDR3 in DNA: TGTGCCAGCAGCCAACTAGCGGGAGAGTACAATGAGCAGTTCTTC.

The chain employs TRBV28 and TRBJ2-5; tentative D call: TRBD2 (5 bases). Germline loops: CDR1 MDHEN, CDR2 SYDVKM. With 4 bases removed from V and 2 bases from J, the gap between germline ends came to 20 bases. The CDR3 runs to 17 residues. The CDR3 sequence: CASSSSTSGSWQETQYF. The CDR3 region has the DNA TGTGCCAGCAGTTCCTCTACCTCGGGGTCGTGGCAAGAGACCCAGTACTTC.

J is TRBJ2-7 and V is TRBV10-3; 10 nucleotides align to TRBD2. Germline V gene data show CDR1 as ENHRY and CDR2 as SYGVKD. CDR3 length equals 16 residues. Trimming cost V 5 bases and J 3 bases; bases outside gene matches: 10. Here the CDR3 reads CAISTSGTQNNYEQYF. CDR3 DNA: TGTGCCATCAGTACTAGCGGGACCCAAAATAACTACGAGCAGTACTTC.